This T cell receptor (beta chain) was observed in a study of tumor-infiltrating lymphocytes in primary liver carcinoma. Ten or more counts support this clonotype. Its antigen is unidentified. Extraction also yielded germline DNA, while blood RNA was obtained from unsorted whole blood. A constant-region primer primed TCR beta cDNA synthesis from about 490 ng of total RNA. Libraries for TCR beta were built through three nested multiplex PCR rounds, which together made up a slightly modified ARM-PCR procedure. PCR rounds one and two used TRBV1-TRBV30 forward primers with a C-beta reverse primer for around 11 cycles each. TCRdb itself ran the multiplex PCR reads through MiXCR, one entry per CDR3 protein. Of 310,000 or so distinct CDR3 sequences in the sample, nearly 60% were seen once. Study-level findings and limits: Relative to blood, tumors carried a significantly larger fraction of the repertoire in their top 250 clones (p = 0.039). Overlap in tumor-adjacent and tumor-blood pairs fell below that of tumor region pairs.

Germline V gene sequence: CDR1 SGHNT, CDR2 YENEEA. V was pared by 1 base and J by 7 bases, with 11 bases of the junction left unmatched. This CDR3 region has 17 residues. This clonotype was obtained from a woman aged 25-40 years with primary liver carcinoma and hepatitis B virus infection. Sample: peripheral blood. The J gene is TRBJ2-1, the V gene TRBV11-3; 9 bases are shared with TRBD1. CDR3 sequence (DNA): TGTGCCAGCAGCTTAGTAGGCCAGGACAGGGGAGGGAATGAGCAGTTCTTC. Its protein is CASSLVGQDRGGNEQFF.